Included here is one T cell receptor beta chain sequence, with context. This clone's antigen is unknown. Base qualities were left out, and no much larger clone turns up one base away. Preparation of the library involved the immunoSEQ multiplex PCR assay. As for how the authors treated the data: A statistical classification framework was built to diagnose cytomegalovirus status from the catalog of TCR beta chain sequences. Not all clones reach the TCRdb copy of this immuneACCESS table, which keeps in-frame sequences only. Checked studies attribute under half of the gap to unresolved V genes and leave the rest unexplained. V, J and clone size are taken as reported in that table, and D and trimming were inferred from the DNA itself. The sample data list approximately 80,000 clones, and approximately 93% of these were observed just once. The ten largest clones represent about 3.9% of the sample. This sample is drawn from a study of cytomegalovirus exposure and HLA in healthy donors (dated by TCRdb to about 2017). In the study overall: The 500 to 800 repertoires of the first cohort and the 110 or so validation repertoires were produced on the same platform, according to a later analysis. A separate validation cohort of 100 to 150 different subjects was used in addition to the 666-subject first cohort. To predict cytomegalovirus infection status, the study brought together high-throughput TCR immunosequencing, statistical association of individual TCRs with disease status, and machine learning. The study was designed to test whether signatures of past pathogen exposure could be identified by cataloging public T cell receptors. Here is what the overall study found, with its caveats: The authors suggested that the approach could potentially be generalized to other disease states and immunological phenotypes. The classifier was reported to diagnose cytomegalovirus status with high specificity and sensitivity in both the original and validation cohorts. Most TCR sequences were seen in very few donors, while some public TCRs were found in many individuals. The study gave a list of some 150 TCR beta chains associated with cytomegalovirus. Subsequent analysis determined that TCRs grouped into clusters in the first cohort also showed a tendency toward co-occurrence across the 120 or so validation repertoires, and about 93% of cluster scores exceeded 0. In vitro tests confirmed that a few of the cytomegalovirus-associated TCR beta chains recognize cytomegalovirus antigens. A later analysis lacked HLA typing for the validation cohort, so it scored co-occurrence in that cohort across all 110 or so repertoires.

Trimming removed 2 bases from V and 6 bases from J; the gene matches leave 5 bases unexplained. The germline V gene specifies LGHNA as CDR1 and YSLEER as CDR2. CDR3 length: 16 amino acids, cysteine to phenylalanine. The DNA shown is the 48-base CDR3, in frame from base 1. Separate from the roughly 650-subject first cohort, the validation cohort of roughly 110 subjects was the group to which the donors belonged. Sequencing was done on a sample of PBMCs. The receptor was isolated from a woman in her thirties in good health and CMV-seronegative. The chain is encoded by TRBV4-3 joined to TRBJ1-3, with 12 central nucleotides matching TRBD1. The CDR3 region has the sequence CASSQSGTGGENTIYF. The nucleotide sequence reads TGCGCCAGCAGCCAATCAGGGACAGGGGGCGAAAACACCATATATTTT.